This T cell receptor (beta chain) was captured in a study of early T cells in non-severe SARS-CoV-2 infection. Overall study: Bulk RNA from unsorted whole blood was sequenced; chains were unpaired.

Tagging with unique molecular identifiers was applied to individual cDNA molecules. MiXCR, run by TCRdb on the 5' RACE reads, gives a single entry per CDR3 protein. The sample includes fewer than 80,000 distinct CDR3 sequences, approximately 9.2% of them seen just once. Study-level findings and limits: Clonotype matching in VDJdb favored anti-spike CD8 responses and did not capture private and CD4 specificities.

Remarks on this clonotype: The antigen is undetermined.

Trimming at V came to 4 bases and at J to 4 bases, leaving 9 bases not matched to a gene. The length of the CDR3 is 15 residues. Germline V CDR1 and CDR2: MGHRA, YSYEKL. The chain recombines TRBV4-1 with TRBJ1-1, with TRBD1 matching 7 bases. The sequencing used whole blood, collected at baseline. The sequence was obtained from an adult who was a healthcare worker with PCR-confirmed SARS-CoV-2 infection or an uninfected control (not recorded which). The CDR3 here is CASSLTGQGGTEAFF. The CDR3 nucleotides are TGCGCCAGCAGCCTCACCGGGCAGGGGGGCACTGAAGCTTTCTTT.